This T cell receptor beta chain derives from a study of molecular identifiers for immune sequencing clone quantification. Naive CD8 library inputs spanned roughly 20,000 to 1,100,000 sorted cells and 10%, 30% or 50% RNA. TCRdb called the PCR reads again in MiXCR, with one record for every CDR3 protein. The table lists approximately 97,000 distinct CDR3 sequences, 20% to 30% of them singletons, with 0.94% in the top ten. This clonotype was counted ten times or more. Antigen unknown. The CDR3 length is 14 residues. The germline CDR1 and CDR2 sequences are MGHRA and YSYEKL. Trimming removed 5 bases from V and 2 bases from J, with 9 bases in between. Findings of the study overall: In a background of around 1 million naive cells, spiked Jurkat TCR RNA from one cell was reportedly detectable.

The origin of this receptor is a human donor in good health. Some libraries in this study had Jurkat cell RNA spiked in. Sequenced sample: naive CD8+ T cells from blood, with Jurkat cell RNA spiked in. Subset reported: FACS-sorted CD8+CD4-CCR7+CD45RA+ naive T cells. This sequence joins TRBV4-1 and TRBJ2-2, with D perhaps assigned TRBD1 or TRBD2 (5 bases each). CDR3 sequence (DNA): TGCGCCAGCAGCATGGGACCTAACACCGGGGAGCTGTTTTTT. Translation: CASSMGPNTGELFF.